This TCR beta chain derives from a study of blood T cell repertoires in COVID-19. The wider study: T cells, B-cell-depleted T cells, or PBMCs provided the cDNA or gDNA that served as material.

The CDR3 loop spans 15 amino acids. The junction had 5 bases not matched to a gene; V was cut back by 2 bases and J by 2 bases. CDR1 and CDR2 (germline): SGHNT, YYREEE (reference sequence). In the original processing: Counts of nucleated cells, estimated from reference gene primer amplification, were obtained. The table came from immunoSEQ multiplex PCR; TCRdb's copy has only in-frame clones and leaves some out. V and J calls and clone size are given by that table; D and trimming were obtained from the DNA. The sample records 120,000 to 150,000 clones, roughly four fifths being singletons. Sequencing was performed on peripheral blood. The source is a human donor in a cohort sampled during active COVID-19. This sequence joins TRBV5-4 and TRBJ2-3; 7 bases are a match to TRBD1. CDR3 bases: TGTGCCAGCAGCTTTCGGGACAGCTTCACAGATACGCAGTATTTT. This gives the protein CASSFRDSFTDTQYF.